A single T cell receptor (beta chain) is shown here with its context. The authors' processing: Amplification with reference gene primers provided the estimates of nucleated cell counts. The protocol was immunoSEQ multiplex PCR, while the TCRdb copy is restricted to in-frame clones and leaves out a portion. From that table come the V and J calls and clone size; the DNA was used to work out D and trimming. Here the sample spans 4,000 to 5,500 clones, approximately 88% being singletons. The CDR3 contains 16 residues. CDR1 is WSHSY, CDR2 SAAADI, per germline. V lost 4 bases to trimming and J lost 6 bases; unmatched junction nucleotides: 10. The sample comes from a study of blood T cell repertoires in COVID-19. For the study at large: Sites in the United States, Italy and Spain provided acute and convalescent COVID-19 samples. PBMCs, B-cell-depleted T cells, or T cells provided the cDNA or gDNA that made up the material.

Material for sequencing was peripheral blood. This clonotype was obtained from a man aged 70 or older with COVID-19, enrolled during active disease. V gene TRBV10-2 combines with J gene TRBJ1-1, with 11 bases fitting TRBD1. CDR3 nucleotide sequence: TGCGCCAGCAGTGGGACAGGGGGCCGGGGAAAGGCTGAAGCTTTCTTT. It translates to CASSGTGGRGKAEAFF.